The clone carrying this TCR beta chain was seen only a few times. Its cognate antigen is unknown. The sample belongs to a study of cytomegalovirus exposure and HLA in healthy donors. The CDR3 spans 13 residues. Germline V gene data show CDR1 as SQVTM and CDR2 as ANQGSEA. J was trimmed by 3 bases and V by 4 bases; bases with no gene match: 3. Researchers ran the PCR with 60 Vbeta and 13 Jbeta primers. Assay used: immunoSEQ multiplex PCR; TCRdb lists only in-frame clones, some missing. The repertoire includes about 120,000 clones, about three quarters of them detected once, and around 0.92% sits in the top ten. General study points: CMV serostatus was the only immune exposure information that was available.

The sequence derives from a human donor in good health. This sequence joins TRBV29-1 and TRBJ1-1, with 9 bases aligning to TRBD1. The sequencing sample was made of PBMCs. CDR3: CSVGDREYTEAFF. The CDR3 region has the DNA TGCAGCGTTGGGGACAGGGAGTACACTGAAGCTTTCTTT.